This TCR beta chain is drawn from a study of T cells in tumors after PD-1 blockade. About the research overall: No patient had prior checkpoint blockade, systemic immunosuppression, or radiotherapy within 4 weeks. Blood samples averaged 113,528 templates (range roughly 21,000-290,000) and approximately 35,000 unique clonotypes. Study-wide findings and caveats: Approximately 41% of tumor TCR clonotypes were also found in blood.

The CDR3 totals 11 residues. Trimming shortened V by 6 bases and J by 3 bases, and 9 bases separated the two germline ends. The germline V gene has CDR1 DFQATT and CDR2 SNEGSKA (reference sequence). A remark on this clone: What it binds is not known.

Input was about 600 ng to 6,004 ng of genomic DNA from tumor or blood. Only in-frame clones appear in the TCRdb table, and some are missing; sequencing was by immunoSEQ multiplex PCR. The top ten hold about 35% of the sample, which has about 33,000 clones, roughly 73% seen once. The TCR was taken from a human donor with basal cell carcinoma. Specimen: PBMCs, collected before anti-PD-1 treatment. The chain links TRBV20-1 to TRBJ2-7, with unresolved D. For the CDR3, the DNA is TGCAGTGCCAGGTGGGACTACGAGCAGTACTTC. It encodes CSARWDYEQYF.